The rows below give T cell receptor beta chains drawn from one sample of a study of OX40 agonist ivuxolimab in advanced cancers. TCRdb keeps only in-frame clones here, not all; method: immunoSEQ multiplex PCR. The sample records some 55,000 clones, about four fifths being singletons. Source: CD4+ or CD8+ T cells sorted from blood, taken in a trial of the OX40 agonist ivuxolimab. All receptors come from an adult with an advanced solid tumor such as melanoma, head and neck, liver or kidney cancer. CDR3s include the opening cysteine and the closing phenylalanine or tryptophan. D genes are given only for firm matches. Clone size appears in some rows only: once, few, many, or a class for an expanded clone.

CASAAGDRYSYGYTF	TGTGCCAGCGCCGCGGGGGACAGGTATTCTTATGGCTACACCTTC	few	TRBV27	TRBJ1-2	TRBD1
CAWSSRRPITEAFF	TGTGCCTGGAGTAGCAGGCGTCCGATCACTGAAGCTTTCTTT	.	TRBV30	TRBJ1-1	.
CASSLGPPPDTQYF	TGTGCCAGCAGCTTAGGACCACCCCCAGATACGCAGTATTTT	few	TRBV7-6	TRBJ2-3	.
CSAIDRGIEKLFF	TGCAGCGCAATAGACAGGGGTATAGAAAAACTGTTTTTT	.	TRBV29-1	TRBJ1-4	TRBD1
CASSLAGDRARPEAFF	TGTGCCAGCAGTTTAGCGGGGGACAGGGCGAGGCCTGAAGCTTTCTTT	few	TRBV27	TRBJ1-1	TRBD1
CASSFLADTSTDTQYF	TGCGCCAGCAGCTTTTTAGCGGATACTAGCACAGATACGCAGTATTTT	.	TRBV5-1	TRBJ2-3	.
CASSETPGDTQYF	TGTGCCAGCAGTGAAACCCCGGGAGATACGCAGTATTTT	.	TRBV6-1	TRBJ2-3	.
CARAVEDGHNEKLFF	TGCGCCCGGGCCGTAGAGGACGGGCATAATGAAAAACTGTTTTTT	.	TRBV5-1	TRBJ1-4	.
CAISESPLSTDTQYF	TGTGCCATCAGTGAGTCCCCCTTAAGCACAGATACGCAGTATTTT	.	TRBV10-3	TRBJ2-3	.
CASMKGRLTEAFF	TGTGCCAGCATGAAGGGGCGCTTGACTGAAGCTTTCTTT	.	TRBV7-3	TRBJ1-1	.
CASSLRLEETQYF	TGTGCCAGCAGCTTGAGACTAGAAGAGACCCAGTACTTC	.	TRBV7-6	TRBJ2-5	.
CASSPGLVERGELFF	TGTGCCAGCTCACCCGGACTAGTGGAGAGGGGGGAGCTGTTTTTT	.	TRBV18	TRBJ2-2	TRBD2
CASRDPGTENTEAFF	TGTGCCAGCAGGGACCCCGGGACGGAGAACACTGAAGCTTTCTTT	.	TRBV6-1	TRBJ1-1	.
CAWSDSGRTGKNEQYF	TGTGCCTGGAGTGACTCGGGGAGGACAGGGAAAAACGAGCAGTACTTC	.	TRBV30	TRBJ2-7	TRBD1
CASSEQNRETQYF	TGTGCCAGCTCAGAACAAAACCGAGAGACCCAGTACTTC	.	TRBV18	TRBJ2-5	.
CASSLLGVNVWTQYF	TGTGCCAGCAGCTTGTTGGGTGTTAATGTTTGGACCCAGTACTTC	.	TRBV5-8	TRBJ2-5	.
CASHVEGWPGRGTEAFF	TGTGCCAGCCACGTAGAGGGGTGGCCGGGGAGGGGCACTGAAGCTTTCTTT	.	TRBV7-2	TRBJ1-1	.
CASSPAGAQETQYF	TGTGCCAGCAGCCCCGCGGGAGCGCAAGAGACCCAGTACTTC	.	TRBV7-9	TRBJ2-5	TRBD2
CASSLGLAGVEETQYF	TGTGCCAGCAGCTTGGGGCTAGCGGGAGTAGAAGAGACCCAGTACTTC	.	TRBV5-4	TRBJ2-5	TRBD2
CASSKTGELFF	TGTGCCAGCAGCAAAACCGGGGAGCTGTTTTTT	once	TRBV21-1	TRBJ2-2	.
CASSLGRDYYNEQFF	TGTGCCAGCAGCTTGGGGCGGGACTACTACAATGAGCAGTTCTTC	.	TRBV5-4	TRBJ2-1	TRBD2
CASSEIALSGNTIYF	TGTGCCAGCAGTGAAATAGCGCTTTCTGGAAACACCATATATTTT	.	TRBV6-1	TRBJ1-3	.
CAWSGGYEQYF	TGTGCCTGGAGTGGAGGCTACGAGCAGTACTTC	.	TRBV30	TRBJ2-7	.
CASSQRDSDEQYF	TGTGCCAGCAGCCAAAGGGACAGCGACGAGCAGTACTTC	.	TRBV9	TRBJ2-7	TRBD1
CASSFLGNTGELFF	TGTGCCAGCAGCTTTTTGGGGAACACCGGGGAGCTGTTTTTT	.	TRBV5-5	TRBJ2-2	.
CASKLSGGFNEKLFF	TGTGCCAGCAAGTTGTCAGGGGGCTTTAATGAAAAACTGTTTTTT	.	TRBV2	TRBJ1-4	TRBD1
CVQTRQWPYGYTF	TGTGTCCAAACAAGACAGTGGCCCTATGGCTACACCTTC	.	TRBV2	TRBJ1-2	.
CASSHGPSRLDEQFF	TGCGCCAGCAGCCATGGCCCATCCCGGCTCGATGAGCAGTTCTTC	few	TRBV5-1	TRBJ2-1	.
CASRRDRGTYEQYF	TGTGCCAGCAGGCGGGACAGGGGGACCTACGAGCAGTACTTC	.	TRBV27	TRBJ2-7	TRBD1
CASSQFQGGTYEQYF	TGTGCCAGCAGCCAATTCCAGGGGGGAACCTACGAGCAGTACTTC	.	TRBV7-9	TRBJ2-7	.
CASSLDSLNTEAFF	TGCGCCAGCAGCTTGGATAGTTTGAACACTGAAGCTTTCTTT	.	TRBV5-1	TRBJ1-1	.
CASSPFAGVETQYF	TGTGCCAGCTCACCCTTCGCGGGAGTCGAGACCCAGTACTTC	.	TRBV18	TRBJ2-5	TRBD2
CASSGTSGINEQFF	TGTGCCAGCAGCGGGACTAGCGGGATCAATGAGCAGTTCTTC	.	TRBV6-5	TRBJ2-1	TRBD2
CASRGGQKNQPQHF	TGTGCCAGTAGGGGGGGCCAGAAAAATCAGCCCCAGCATTTT	.	TRBV19	TRBJ1-5	.
CASSQGRINEKLFF	TGTGCCAGCAGCCAAGGGCGGATTAATGAAAAACTGTTTTTT	.	TRBV14	TRBJ1-4	.
CASREQGFGNTIYF	TGTGCCAGCAGAGAACAGGGGTTTGGAAACACCATATATTTT	few	TRBV6-1	TRBJ1-3	TRBD1
CATSRDWGPPEKLFF	TGTGCCACCAGCAGAGATTGGGGTCCTCCTGAAAAACTGTTTTTT	.	TRBV15	TRBJ1-4	.
CASSGTLNTEAFF	TGTGCCAGTTCCGGGACATTGAACACTGAAGCTTTCTTT	.	TRBV10-3	TRBJ1-1	.
CASSQAAVGTISGSSYNEQFF	TGCGCCAGCAGCCAAGCCGCCGTCGGGACAATTAGCGGGAGCTCCTACAATGAGCAGTTCTTC	once	TRBV4-1	TRBJ2-1	TRBD2
CSVKGWGRSRDEQYF	TGCAGCGTTAAGGGTTGGGGCAGGTCGCGGGACGAGCAGTACTTC	.	TRBV29-1	TRBJ2-7	.
CASRTVGYSNQPQHF	TGTGCCAGCAGAACTGTGGGATATAGCAATCAGCCCCAGCATTTT	.	TRBV6-1	TRBJ1-5	.
CASGVAGPYQPQHF	TGTGCCAGCGGGGTGGCCGGGCCCTATCAGCCCCAGCATTTT	.	TRBV6-1	TRBJ1-5	.
CASRGGAGGDNEQFF	TGTGCCAGCAGGGGGGGGGCCGGAGGAGACAATGAGCAGTTCTTC	.	TRBV6-1	TRBJ2-1	.
CASSYSGNYGYTF	TGTGCCAGCAGTTACTCAGGAAACTATGGCTACACCTTC	.	TRBV6-6	TRBJ1-2	.
CASSLVTGSSGNTIYF	TGTGCCAGCAGCTTAGTAACAGGTAGCTCTGGAAACACCATATATTTT	.	TRBV11-2	TRBJ1-3	.
CASSARIGGPPPEQYF	TGTGCCAGCAGTGCAAGGATAGGAGGGCCCCCCCCCGAGCAGTACTTC	.	TRBV28	TRBJ2-7	.
CASSLGQHQETQYF	TGTGCCAGCAGCTTGGGACAGCACCAAGAGACCCAGTACTTC	.	TRBV7-6	TRBJ2-5	TRBD1
CASSGLGNSGANVLTF	TGTGCCAGCAGCGGCTTAGGGAACTCTGGGGCCAACGTCCTGACTTTC	.	TRBV9	TRBJ2-6	.
CASSLWRQGEPGNTIYF	TGCGCCAGCAGCTTGTGGAGACAGGGAGAACCTGGAAACACCATATATTTT	.	TRBV5-1	TRBJ1-3	TRBD1
CASSRTGSKNIQYF	TGTGCCAGCAGCCGGACAGGGAGCAAAAACATTCAGTACTTC	once	TRBV5-6	TRBJ2-4	TRBD1
CASSQVVGGDYGYTF	TGTGCCAGCAGCCAAGTTGTAGGGGGCGACTATGGCTACACCTTC	.	TRBV9	TRBJ1-2	TRBD1
CASSYRTGVTEQYF	TGTGCCAGCAGTTACCGGACAGGGGTTACGGAGCAGTACTTC	.	TRBV6-5	TRBJ2-7	TRBD1
CASSATLSTDTQYF	TGTGCCAGCAGTGCGACACTTAGCACAGATACGCAGTATTTT	.	TRBV6-1	TRBJ2-3	.
CASSKETAGELFF	TGTGCCAGCAGTAAGGAGACAGCCGGGGAGCTGTTTTTT	.	TRBV27	TRBJ2-2	.